These 13 T cell receptor beta chains were sequenced from one sample in a study of shared clonotypes between healthy human individuals. Some clones are missing from TCRdb's copy, which holds only in-frame ones; the method was immunoSEQ multiplex PCR. Of 2.3 million or so clones listed, 93% are singletons. Sequencing was performed on naive CD4+ T cells from PBMCs. Noted subset: CD45RA+ positively selected. These receptors came from a man between 18 and 29 years old in good health. Some clones in this sample may be carry-over from other donors' samples.

V usage is TRBV7-2 and J usage is TRBJ1-2; D gene unclear. CDR1 and CDR2 from the germline V gene are SGHTA and FQGNSA. V lost 3 bases and J 4 bases, leaving 12 bases between the germline ends. This CDR3 has 14 residues. DNA of the CDR3: TGTGCCAGCAGCTTCGATCCGCGGCCCTATGGCTACACCTTC. Translation gives CASSFDPRPYGYTF.

Only a few counts were recorded for this clone. Other DNA sequences in this sample translate to the same CDR3. V is TRBV28 and J is TRBJ1-1; TRBD1 aligns across 7 bases. Germline-derived CDR1 and CDR2 are MDHEN and SYDVKM. The CDR3 runs to 12 residues. V was pared by 8 bases and J by 1 base, with 1 base of the junction left unmatched. The CDR3, as DNA: TGTGCCAGCTGGGACAGGAACACTGAAGCTTTCTTT. It specifies CASWDRNTEAFF.

As to this clone: A read error may produce the germline difference seen at one junction end. The CDR3 nucleotides read TGCAGCGCTGAAAGGACAGGCTATGGCTACACCTTC. Protein: CSAERTGYGYTF. The V gene is TRBV29-1, the J gene TRBJ1-2; 7 nucleotides line up with TRBD1. The germline V gene has CDR1 SQVTM and CDR2 ANQGSEA. The CDR3 is 12 residues long.

This clone was detected once. The J gene is TRBJ2-3, the V gene TRBV10-3, with D perhaps TRBD1 or TRBD2 (5 bases each). Trimming cost V 10 bases and J 4 bases, with 24 bases left between them. The CDR3 consists of 16 residues. Germline CDR1 ENHRY, CDR2 SYGVKD. The CDR3 nucleotides are TGTGCCACCAAAGGGGATCTAGCCACCGGCGCAGATACGCAGTATTTT. Its translation: CATKGDLATGADTQYF.

This clone has just one count. The chain employs TRBV9 and TRBJ2-3; D gene unclear. Germline values: CDR1 SGDLS, CDR2 YYNGEE. The CDR3 is made up of 15 amino acids. The ends were cut back, 0 bases at V and 3 bases at J, with 11 bases in the middle. The CDR3 sequence: CASSVAWYGTDTQYF. In DNA, the CDR3 is TGTGCCAGCAGCGTAGCTTGGTATGGGACAGATACGCAGTATTTT.

The CDR3 nucleotides read TGTGCCACCAGCAGAGGGGACAGGGGAATCGTTGAGACCCAGTACTTC. Residues: CATSRGDRGIVETQYF. This chain joins TRBV15 and TRBJ2-5; 10 nucleotides agree with TRBD1. The CDR3 has 16 amino acids. V dropped 1 base and J dropped 5; count of bases not matched to a gene: 7. Germline loops: CDR1 LNHNV, CDR2 YYDKDF (reference sequence).

Comments on this clone: This sample also contains other DNA sequences that code for the same CDR3. V usage is TRBV28 and J usage is TRBJ2-5; D tentatively fits TRBD1 or TRBD2 (6 bases each). V lost 1 base to trimming and J lost 1 base, with 7 bases between them. The germline V gene encodes CDR1 MDHEN and CDR2 SYDVKM. The CDR3 spans 14 residues. In DNA form, the CDR3 reads TGTGCCAGCAGTTTATCGGGGGCCCAAGAGACCCAGTACTTC. This sequence encodes CASSLSGAQETQYF.

The V gene is TRBV30, the J gene TRBJ2-1, with TRBD1 as a possible D gene (6 bases). This CDR3 has 16 amino acids. The V end was cut by 0 bases, the J end by 0 bases, with 12 bases between. The V gene's germline CDR1 is GTSNPN and CDR2 SVGIG (reference sequence). The CDR3 spells CAWSVRGGTSYNEQFF. The CDR3 DNA reads as TGTGCCTGGAGTGTACGTGGGGGCACCTCCTACAATGAGCAGTTCTTC.

Points on this clone: A much more abundant neighbour one base away suggests this may be a read error. The same CDR3 arises from other DNA sequences in this sample as well. This sequence joins TRBV6-6 and TRBJ2-5; D ambiguous. CDR1 is MNHNY, CDR2 SVGAGI, per germline (reference sequence). V lost 4 bases, J lost 2 bases, and 2 bases lay in between. CDR3 length: 11 amino acids. DNA of the CDR3: TGTGCCAGCAGTTTTCAAGAGACCCAGTACTTC. It yields the protein CASSFQETQYF.

The chain carries TRBV6-5 and TRBJ2-7; 8 bases line up with TRBD2. Germline-derived CDR1 and CDR2 are MNHEY and SVGAGI. J gave up 1 base and V 6 bases, and 5 bases lay outside the gene matches. This CDR3 is built from 14 residues. CDR3 sequence (DNA): TGTGCCAGCAGGGGGAGCGGGGGTTCCTACGAGCAGTACTTC. Its protein is CASRGSGGSYEQYF.

The gene calls are TRBV29-1 and TRBJ2-3, with D uncertain. With 4 bases removed from V and 6 bases from J, the gap between germline ends came to 17 bases. CDR3 length equals 14 residues. Germline V gene data show CDR1 as SQVTM and CDR2 as ANQGSEA. CDR3 coding DNA: TGCAGCGTTGTGCCGGCAGGCGTGATGGATACGCAGTATTTT. Protein: CSVVPAGVMDTQYF.

The chain couples TRBV7-3 to TRBJ2-1; 16 bases agree with TRBD2. The CDR3 loop spans 16 amino acids. In germline, CDR1 is SGHTA, CDR2 FQGTGA. With V trimmed by 5 bases and J by 13 bases, 11 bases remained unmatched. The CDR3 sequence is CASSTLGTSGREGQFF. The CDR3 DNA reads as TGTGCCAGCAGCACCCTGGGGACTAGCGGGAGGGAAGGACAGTTCTTC.

The rearrangement uses TRBV30 and TRBJ2-3; 9 positions agree with TRBD1. CDR1 is GTSNPN, CDR2 SVGIG, per germline (reference sequence). The CDR3 spans 15 residues. V dropped 4 bases and J dropped 4; count of bases not matched to a gene: 9. Here the CDR3 DNA reads TGTGCCTGGACACAGGGGGCGCGGATCGCAGATACGCAGTATTTT. It codes for CAWTQGARIADTQYF.